Below are 3 T cell receptor beta chains sequenced from a single sample in a study of cytomegalovirus exposure and HLA in healthy donors. The study ran its PCR with 60 Vbeta and 13 Jbeta primers. Clones were sequenced by immunoSEQ multiplex PCR, and TCRdb holds only the in-frame ones, with some missing. The sample contains some 96,000 clones, 64% of which appear only once. The specimen sequenced was PBMCs. Receptor source: a man aged 55-75 years in good health and CMV-seronegative.

Concerning this clone: Sequence at one end of the junction differs from germline and may be a read error. The chain links TRBV7-7 to TRBJ2-2, with D unclear. The CDR3 is 14 amino acids. The germline V gene has CDR1 SSHAT and CDR2 FNYEAQ (reference sequence). CDR3 in amino acids: CASSLRQNTGELFF. The CDR3 nucleotides read TGTGCTAGCAGCTTGAGACAGAACACCGGGGAGCTGTTTTTT. Full variable domain (missing parts from reference TRBV7-7 and TRBJ2-2): GAGVSQSPRYKVTKRGQDVTLRCDPISSHATLYWYQQALGQGPEFLTYFNYEAQPDKSGLPSDRFSAERPEGSISTLTIQRTEQRDSAMYRCASSLRQNTGELFFGEGSRLTVL.

The chain combines TRBV5-4 with TRBJ2-4; 7 bases agree with TRBD1. The CDR3 is 13 residues long. Per the germline V gene, CDR1 is SGHNT and CDR2 is YYREEE (reference sequence). The V segment lost 4 bases and the J segment 5 bases; nucleotides outside the gene matches: 3. Here the CDR3 reads CASSPGQENIQYF. CDR3 nucleotides: TGTGCCAGCAGCCCCGGACAGGAAAACATTCAGTACTTC.

J is TRBJ1-1 and V is TRBV7-9; possible D gene TRBD1, 6 bases. Germline values: CDR1 SEHNR, CDR2 FQNEAQ (reference sequence). The CDR3 covers 17 residues. The V and J ends lost 5 bases and 4 bases respectively, with 23 bases between them. The DNA for the CDR3 is TGTGCCAGCAGCGAAATCGGGGGGGGCAGATCGACCACTGAAGCTTTCTTT. Translation gives CASSEIGGGRSTTEAFF.